These 22 T cell receptor gamma chains share one sample of origin, sequenced in a study of gamma delta lymphoproliferative disorders and STAT genes. TCRdb reprocessed the multiplex PCR reads using CATT. The data show over 2,500 gamma-chain clones, around 7.8% seen once. PBMCs from patients and controls supplied the genomic DNA for sequencing. The source material was blood. These TCRs come from a human donor in good health.

Sample share makes this clone medium-sized. The rearrangement uses TRGV8 and TRGJ1 or TRGJ2. The J gene, not given by TCRdb, was assigned here from a germline match of the nucleotide sequence. After removal of 5 bases from V and 5 bases from J, the junction contained 9 bases not matched to a gene. The CDR3 has 13 residues. The germline V gene encodes CDR1 VENAVY and CDR2 YDSYNSRV. In DNA, the CDR3 is TGTGCCACCTGGGCCCCAGGGAATTATAAGAAACTCTTT. It translates to CATWAPGNYKKLF.

The chain couples TRGV9 to TRGJP. Germline matching of the DNA provided the J gene here, since TCRdb leaves it blank. The CDR3 totals 16 residues. The V gene's germline CDR1 is GITISATS and CDR2 ISYDGTV (reference sequence). V trimming: 2 bases; J trimming: 13 bases; junction bases outside the gene matches: 11. The CDR3 coding sequence is TGTGCCTTGTGGGAGGGGGAGGAGGTTGGCAAAAAAATCAAGGTATTT. Its protein is CALWEGEEVGKKIKVF.

This clone was found a few times. The chain has TRGV4 and TRGJ1 or TRGJ2. Assignment of the J gene here rests on matching the DNA to germline, because TCRdb gives none. CDR3 length equals 10 residues. Germline CDR1 is EGSTGY and CDR2 is YDSYTSSV. J lost 4 bases, V lost 9 bases, and 3 bases had no gene match. The CDR3 is CATLYYKKLF. CDR3 coding DNA: TGTGCCACCCTATATTATAAGAAACTCTTT.

This clone is labeled medium-sized. The chain couples TRGV4 to TRGJ1 or TRGJ2. In the absence of a J gene in TCRdb, the DNA was matched to germline to assign it here. The CDR3 is 12 amino acids. The germline V gene encodes CDR1 EGSTGY and CDR2 YDSYTSSV. After removal of 3 bases from V and 2 bases from J, the junction contained 1 base not matched to a gene. CDR3 bases: TGTGCCACCTGGGATTATTATTATAAGAAACTCTTT. This translates into CATWDYYYKKLF.

In its sample, this clone ranks as medium-sized. This sample includes further DNA sequences coding for the same CDR3. In nucleotides, the CDR3 is TGTGCCACCTGGGACTTAGGGTATAAGAAACTCTTT. Amino acids: CATWDLGYKKLF. The chain links TRGV3 to TRGJ1 or TRGJ2. As TCRdb names no J gene, one was assigned here on the basis of a DNA match to germline. Unmatched junction bases numbered 6, after V lost 3 bases and J lost 7 bases. The CDR3 totals 12 residues. Per germline, CDR1 VTNTFY and CDR2 YDVSTARD (reference sequence).

This clone is categorized as medium-sized. The chain employs TRGV10 and TRGJP1. TCRdb does not report a J gene; here it was assigned by matching the DNA to germline references. TRGV10 is reported as an ORF; its role is uncertain. This CDR3 spans 14 amino acids. V lost 7 bases to trimming and J lost 0 bases; unmatched junction nucleotides: 3. CDR3 loop: CAAWLYTTGWFKIF. CDR3 bases: TGTGCTGCGTGGTTGTATACCACTGGTTGGTTCAAGATATTT.

By share, this clone counts as large. This chain links TRGV10 with TRGJ1 or TRGJ2. The J gene, missing from TCRdb, was assigned here through DNA to germline matching. TRGV10 is assigned to the ORF class and has an uncertain function. The V segment lost 8 bases and the J segment 4 bases; nucleotides outside the gene matches: 9. CDR3 length: 13 residues. The CDR3 is CAAWDLPYYKKLF. The DNA for the CDR3 is TGTGCTGCGTGGGACCTCCCCTATTATAAGAAACTCTTT.

Sample share makes this clone medium-sized. The chain has TRGV5 and TRGJ1 or TRGJ2. Because TCRdb records no J gene, it was assigned here through a match of the DNA to germline. The trim removed 3 bases at V and 2 bases at J, leaving 1 base unmatched. This CDR3 has 12 residues. Germline CDR1 VINAFY, CDR2 YDVSNSKD. The CDR3 coding sequence is TGTGCCACCTGGGACTATTATTATAAGAAACTCTTT. Protein: CATWDYYYKKLF.

This clone is labeled medium-sized. This sequence joins TRGV11 and TRGJP1. The J gene, absent from TCRdb, was called here by matching the DNA to germline. TRGV11 is an ORF, and what it does is uncertain. V was clipped by 4 bases and J by 12 bases; unmatched bases: 8. This CDR3 is built from 13 residues. CDR3 DNA sequence: TGTGCCTGCTGGATTAGCCCCCCTCGGTTCAAGATATTT. It is translated as CACWISPPRFKIF.

Sample share makes this clone medium-sized (0.01 to 0.1%). The chain carries TRGV8 and TRGJP1. Because TCRdb records no J gene, it was assigned here through a match of the DNA to germline. Germline-derived CDR1 and CDR2 are VENAVY and YDSYNSRV. The CDR3 loop spans 17 amino acids. The V and J ends lost 3 bases and 0 bases, in that order; junction bases with no gene match: 10. CDR3 residues: CATWDWRLYTTGWFKIF. CDR3 DNA sequence: TGTGCCACCTGGGATTGGAGGCTATATACCACTGGTTGGTTCAAGATATTT.

This clone rates as medium-sized. This chain uses TRGV10 with TRGJP1. TCRdb gives no J gene; it was assigned here by matching the DNA to germline. TRGV10 is given ORF status, its function remaining uncertain. The CDR3 length is 15 residues. V gave up 8 bases and J gave up 4 bases; unmatched junction bases: 11. CDR3 nucleotide sequence: TGTGCTGCGTGGGATTATACCCGCACTGGTTGGTTCAAGATATTT. Protein sequence: CAAWDYTRTGWFKIF.

This clone counts as medium-sized. The V and J genes are TRGV2 and TRGJ1 or TRGJ2. The J gene, missing from TCRdb, was assigned here through DNA to germline matching. J lost 5 bases, V lost 0 bases, and 10 bases had no gene match. Germline CDR1 and CDR2: EGSNGY and YDSYNSKV. The CDR3 has 15 amino acids. CDR3 region: CATWDGRGRHYKKLF. Here the CDR3 DNA reads TGTGCCACCTGGGACGGGCGGGGTAGGCATTATAAGAAACTCTTT.

This clone has only a few counts. The chain has TRGV8 and TRGJP1. The J gene is not listed in TCRdb, so it was assigned here from a DNA match to germline. The V gene's germline CDR1 is VENAVY and CDR2 YDSYNSRV. V trimming: 7 bases; J trimming: 6 bases; junction bases outside the gene matches: 2. CDR3 length equals 11 residues. The CDR3 region is CATCPGWFKIF. Written as DNA, the CDR3 is TGTGCCACCTGTCCTGGTTGGTTCAAGATATTT.

This clone is labeled as medium-sized. The CDR3 DNA follows: TGTGCCACCTGGGATGGGCAGCGAGGCCCAAATTATAAGAAACTCTTT. As protein: CATWDGQRGPNYKKLF. The rearrangement links TRGV4 to TRGJ1 or TRGJ2. No J gene was available from TCRdb, and it was assigned here by a germline match of the DNA. V was clipped by 0 bases and J by 5 bases; unmatched bases: 13. Germline lookup yields CDR1 EGSTGY and CDR2 YDSYTSSV. The CDR3 runs to 16 residues.

This clone is deemed large. This sample also contains other DNA sequences that code for the same CDR3. This chain joins TRGV10 and TRGJP2. TCRdb offers no J gene call, so here the DNA was matched to germline to obtain one. TRGV10 is identified as an open reading frame with a role that is uncertain. With 8 bases clipped from V and 5 bases from J, the junction kept 12 bases outside the gene matches. The CDR3 covers 15 residues. The CDR3 bases are TGTGCTGCGTGGGATGGCATAAGCAGTGATTGGATCAAGACGTTT. Encoded protein: CAAWDGISSDWIKTF.

Relative to its sample, this clone is medium-sized. This sample also contains other DNA sequences that code for the same CDR3. The chain carries TRGV4 and TRGJ1 or TRGJ2. The J gene was not available in TCRdb and was assigned here by matching the DNA to germline segments. The CDR3 runs to 14 residues. Germline V gene sequence: CDR1 EGSTGY, CDR2 YDSYTSSV. The J segment lost 1 base and the V segment lost 0 bases, leaving 3 bases of the junction unmatched. The CDR3 nucleotides read TGTGCCACCTGGGATGGGCCTAATTATTATAAGAAACTCTTT. This gives the protein CATWDGPNYYKKLF.

This chain links TRGV10 with TRGJP1. The J gene is not listed in TCRdb, so it was assigned here from a DNA match to germline. TRGV10 is an ORF for which the function is uncertain. The CDR3 is 15 residues long. Trimming at V came to 9 bases and at J to 7 bases, leaving 15 bases not matched to a gene. This CDR3 reads CAACGVGKGGWFKIF. The CDR3, as DNA: TGTGCTGCGTGTGGCGTGGGGAAGGGTGGTTGGTTCAAGATATTT.

This clone rates as medium-sized (0.01 to 0.1%). The chain links TRGV5 to TRGJ1 or TRGJ2. The J gene comes from matching the DNA to germline here; TCRdb lacks it. Germline values: CDR1 VINAFY, CDR2 YDVSNSKD. This CDR3 is 11 amino acids long. The trim removed 9 bases at V and 11 bases at J, leaving 13 bases unmatched. CDR3 bases: TGTGCCACCGAGTGGTTGATCGAGAAACTCTTT. Protein product: CATEWLIEKLF.

This clone is termed medium-sized. The J gene is TRGJP, the V gene TRGV9. TCRdb records no J gene; here it was assigned by comparing the DNA to germline. Trimming removed 3 bases from V and 4 bases from J; junction bases left unmatched: 3. The CDR3 is made up of 16 amino acids. Per the germline V gene, CDR1 is GITISATS and CDR2 is ISYDGTV (reference sequence). In DNA form, the CDR3 reads TGTGCCTTGTGGGAGATACAAGAGTTGGGCAAAAAAATCAAGGTATTT. It translates to CALWEIQELGKKIKVF.

Within the sample, this clone is medium-sized. The CDR3 spells CAAWDRFGWFKIF. The DNA for the CDR3 is TGTGCTGCGTGGGACCGTTTTGGTTGGTTCAAGATATTT. The chain recombines TRGV10 with TRGJP1. TCRdb carries no J gene annotation; the J gene was assigned here by matching the DNA with germline. TRGV10 is sorted into the ORF group, with uncertain function. This CDR3 has 13 residues. The J segment lost 7 bases and the V segment lost 8 bases, leaving 8 bases of the junction unmatched.

This clone was observed a few times. Because the CDR3's place on the DNA is in doubt, the DNA is left out and the CDR3 is given as listed by TCRdb. The V gene is TRGV11; the J gene was not called. TRGV11 counts as an open reading frame of uncertain function. Inclusive of both ends, the CDR3 amounts to 15 amino acids. The CDR3 protein is CTTVPAGKNYYKKLF.

Sample share makes this clone medium-sized. The chain couples TRGV10 to TRGJ1 or TRGJ2. TCRdb supplies no J gene; here it was assigned by aligning the nucleotide sequence to germline. TRGV10 falls under the ORF class, with uncertain function. V was clipped by 13 bases and J by 11 bases; unmatched bases: 9. The CDR3 loop spans 9 amino acids. The CDR3 sequence: CAGRDEKLF. The CDR3 DNA follows: TGTGCTGGGAGGGACGAGAAACTCTTT.